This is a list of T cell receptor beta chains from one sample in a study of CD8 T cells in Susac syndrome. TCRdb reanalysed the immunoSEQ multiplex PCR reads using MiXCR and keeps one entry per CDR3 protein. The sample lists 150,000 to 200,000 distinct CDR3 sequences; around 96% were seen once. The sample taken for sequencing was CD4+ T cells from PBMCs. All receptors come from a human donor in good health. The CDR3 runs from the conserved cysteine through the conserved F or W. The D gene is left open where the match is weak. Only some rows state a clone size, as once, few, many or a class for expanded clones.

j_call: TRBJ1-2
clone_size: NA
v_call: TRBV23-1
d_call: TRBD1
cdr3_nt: TGCGCCGCTACAGCCTGGGAAGGGGGCAGGAACTATGGCTACACCTTC
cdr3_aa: CAATAWEGGRNYGYTF

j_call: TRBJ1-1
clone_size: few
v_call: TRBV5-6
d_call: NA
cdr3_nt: TGTGCCAGCAGCTGGGGACAGAACACTGAAGCTTTCTTT
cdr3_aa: CASSWGQNTEAFF

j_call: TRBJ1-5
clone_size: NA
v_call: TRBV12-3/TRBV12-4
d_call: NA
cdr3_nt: TGTGCCAGCAGTTTAGCGTCAGGGAATCAGCCCCAGCATTTT
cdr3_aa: CASSLASGNQPQHF

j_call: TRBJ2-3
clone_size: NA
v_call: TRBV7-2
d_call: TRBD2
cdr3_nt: TGTGCCAGCAGCTTAGAGGGGACTAGGACAGATACGCAGTATTTT
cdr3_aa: CASSLEGTRTDTQYF

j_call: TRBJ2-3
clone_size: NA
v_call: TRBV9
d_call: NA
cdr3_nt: TGTGCCAGCAGCCTTTTGAAGGCAGATACGCAGTATTTT
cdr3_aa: CASSLLKADTQYF

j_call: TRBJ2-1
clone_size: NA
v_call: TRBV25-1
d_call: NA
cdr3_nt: TGTGCCAGCAGTGACTCGGACAGCTACAATGAGCAGTTCTTC
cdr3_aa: CASSDSDSYNEQFF

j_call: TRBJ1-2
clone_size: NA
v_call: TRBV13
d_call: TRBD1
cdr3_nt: TGTGCCAGCAGCTTAAGAGCGACAGGGAACTATGGCTACACCTTC
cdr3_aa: CASSLRATGNYGYTF

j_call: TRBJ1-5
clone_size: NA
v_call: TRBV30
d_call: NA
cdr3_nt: TGTGCCTGGAGCTCCGGTAATAGCAATCAGCCCCAGCATTTT
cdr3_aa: CAWSSGNSNQPQHF

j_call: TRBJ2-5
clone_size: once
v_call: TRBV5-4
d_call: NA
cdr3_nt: TGTGCCAGCAGAGGCGGAATACAAGAGACCCAGTACTTC
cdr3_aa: CASRGGIQETQYF

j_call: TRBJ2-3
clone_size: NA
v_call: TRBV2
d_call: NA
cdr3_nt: TGTGCCAGCAGTGAAGGGGGTACGCAGTATTTT
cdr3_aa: CASSEGGTQYF

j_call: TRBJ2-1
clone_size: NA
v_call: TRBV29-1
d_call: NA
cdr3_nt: TGCAGCGTGCCCCCGGGGTCTAGCGCAGACTCCTACAATGAGCAGTTCTTC
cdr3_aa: CSVPPGSSADSYNEQFF

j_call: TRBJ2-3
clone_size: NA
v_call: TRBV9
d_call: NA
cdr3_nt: TGTGCCAGCAGCTCTTTTGGGGAAACCACAGATACGCAGTATTTT
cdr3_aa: CASSSFGETTDTQYF

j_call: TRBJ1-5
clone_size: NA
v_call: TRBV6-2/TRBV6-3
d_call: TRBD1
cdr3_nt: TGTGCCAGCAGTACCACAGGGGATCAGCCCCAGCATTTT
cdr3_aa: CASSTTGDQPQHF

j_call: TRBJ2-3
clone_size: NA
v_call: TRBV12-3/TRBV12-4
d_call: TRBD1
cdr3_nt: TGTGCCAGCAGTGCCCGGGACAGGGAGGGGGATACGCAGTATTTT
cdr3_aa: CASSARDREGDTQYF

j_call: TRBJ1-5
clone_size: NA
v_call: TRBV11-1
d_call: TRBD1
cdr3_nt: TGTGCCAGCAGCCCGGGACAGAATCAGCCCCAGCATTTT
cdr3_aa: CASSPGQNQPQHF

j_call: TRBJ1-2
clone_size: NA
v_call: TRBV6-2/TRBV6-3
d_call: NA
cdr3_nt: TGTGCCAGCAGGGGCGACAGAATCTATGGCTACACCTTC
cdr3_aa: CASRGDRIYGYTF

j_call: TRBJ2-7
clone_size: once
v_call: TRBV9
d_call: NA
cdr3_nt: TGTGCCAGCAGCGTAGGACAGTCTACCTCCTACGAGCAGTACTTC
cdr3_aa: CASSVGQSTSYEQYF

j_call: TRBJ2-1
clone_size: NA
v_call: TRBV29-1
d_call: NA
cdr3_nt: TGCAGCGTTGAAGGAAGAGTATCCCACAATGAGCAGTTCTTC
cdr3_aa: CSVEGRVSHNEQFF

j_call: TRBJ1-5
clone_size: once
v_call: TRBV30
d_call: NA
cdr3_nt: TGTGCCTGGGGACGGGATAGCAATCAGCCCCAGCATTTT
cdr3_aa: CAWGRDSNQPQHF

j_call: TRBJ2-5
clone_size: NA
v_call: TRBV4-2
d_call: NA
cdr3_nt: TGTGCCAGCAGCCAGGAACAGGATTCGGGGGGCAAGGAGACCCAGTACTTC
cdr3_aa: CASSQEQDSGGKETQYF

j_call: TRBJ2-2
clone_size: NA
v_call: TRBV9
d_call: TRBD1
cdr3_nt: TGTGCCAGCAGCGTAGGTGACAGGACAGGGAACACCGGGGAGCTGTTTTTT
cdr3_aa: CASSVGDRTGNTGELFF

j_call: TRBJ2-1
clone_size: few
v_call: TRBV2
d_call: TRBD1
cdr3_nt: TGTGCCAGCAGTAGCGACAGGGCCTACAATGAGCAGTTCTTC
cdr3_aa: CASSSDRAYNEQFF

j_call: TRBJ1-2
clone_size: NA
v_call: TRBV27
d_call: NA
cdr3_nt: TGTGCCAGTGGGGTGGCAGGGCACTATGGCTACACCTTC
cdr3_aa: CASGVAGHYGYTF

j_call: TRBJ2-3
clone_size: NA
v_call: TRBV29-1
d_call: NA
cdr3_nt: TGCAGCGTTGAAGGGGTCAGGGGCGTGGACACAGATACGCAGTATTTT
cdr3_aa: CSVEGVRGVDTDTQYF

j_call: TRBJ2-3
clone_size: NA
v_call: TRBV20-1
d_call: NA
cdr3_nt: TGCAGTGCTAGTAGCGACTCGCTAGGAGGTACGCAGTATTTT
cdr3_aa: CSASSDSLGGTQYF

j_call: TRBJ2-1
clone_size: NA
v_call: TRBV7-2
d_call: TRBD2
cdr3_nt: TGTGCCAGCAGCTTACAAGCGGGGGGGATATACAATGAGCAGTTCTTC
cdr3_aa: CASSLQAGGIYNEQFF

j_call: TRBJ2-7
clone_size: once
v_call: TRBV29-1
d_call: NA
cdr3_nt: TGCAGCGTTGAAGCCGCGGGTAGGAAAAACGAGCAGTACTTC
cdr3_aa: CSVEAAGRKNEQYF

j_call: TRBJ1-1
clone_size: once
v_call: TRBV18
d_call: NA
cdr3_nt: TGTGCCAGCTCTATAACCGGGAATTCGGTGAACACTGAAGCTTTCTTT
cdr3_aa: CASSITGNSVNTEAFF

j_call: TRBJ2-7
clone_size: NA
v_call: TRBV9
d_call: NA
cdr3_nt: TGTGCCAGCAGCGGTTCCGGGACCGCGCCCTACGAGCAGTACTTC
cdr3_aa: CASSGSGTAPYEQYF

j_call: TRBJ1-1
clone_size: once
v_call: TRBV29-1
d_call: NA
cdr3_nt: TGCAGCGTTGCCGGGACATCGGGTACGAACACTGAAGCTTTCTTT
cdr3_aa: CSVAGTSGTNTEAFF

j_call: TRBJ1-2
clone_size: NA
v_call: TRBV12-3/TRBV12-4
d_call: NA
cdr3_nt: TGTGCCAGCAGTCGGGACATCTATGGCTACACCTTC
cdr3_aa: CASSRDIYGYTF

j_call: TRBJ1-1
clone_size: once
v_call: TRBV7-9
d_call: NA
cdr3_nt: TGTGCCAGCAGCAAGGGGATTGGCAGCCCAACAACTGAAGCTTTCTTT
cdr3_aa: CASSKGIGSPTTEAFF

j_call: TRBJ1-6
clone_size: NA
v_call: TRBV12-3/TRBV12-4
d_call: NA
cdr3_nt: TGTGCCAGCAGTTCTCCTAATTCACCCCTCCACTTT
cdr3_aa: CASSSPNSPLHF

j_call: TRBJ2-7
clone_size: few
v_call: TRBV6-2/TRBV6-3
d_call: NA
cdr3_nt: TGTGCCAGCAGTTATTTGGGCCGGGAGCAGTACTTC
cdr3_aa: CASSYLGREQYF

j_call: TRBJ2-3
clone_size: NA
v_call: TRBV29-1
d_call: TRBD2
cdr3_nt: TGCAGCGTTGGGGGGACTAGTGAGGCTACAGATACGCAGTATTTT
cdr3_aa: CSVGGTSEATDTQYF

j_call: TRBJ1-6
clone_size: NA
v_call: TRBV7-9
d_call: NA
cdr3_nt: TGTGCCAGCAGCTTGGAGGGGGGAGGTAATTCACCCCTCCACTTT
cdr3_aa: CASSLEGGGNSPLHF

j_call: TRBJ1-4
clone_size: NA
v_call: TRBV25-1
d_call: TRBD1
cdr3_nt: TGTGCCAGCAGTGAAGGTGGGACAGCTAATGAAAAACTGTTTTTT
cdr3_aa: CASSEGGTANEKLFF

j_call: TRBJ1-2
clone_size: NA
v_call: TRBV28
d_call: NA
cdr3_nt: TGTGCCAGCACCACCCGGAAACACTATGGCTACACCTTC
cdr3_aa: CASTTRKHYGYTF

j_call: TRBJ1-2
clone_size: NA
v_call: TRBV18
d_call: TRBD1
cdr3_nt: TGTGCCAGCTCACCCGGACAGGGAGCTAACTATGGCTACACCTTC
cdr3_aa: CASSPGQGANYGYTF

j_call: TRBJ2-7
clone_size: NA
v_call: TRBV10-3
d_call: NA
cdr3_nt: TGTGCCATCAGTGAGTCTTGGCAGGGAGAGATGTACTTC
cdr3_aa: CAISESWQGEMYF

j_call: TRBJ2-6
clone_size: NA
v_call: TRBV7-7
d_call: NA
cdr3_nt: TGTGCTAGCGCCGCCGGCAGTGCAACTGGGGCCAACGTCCTGACTTTC
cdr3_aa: CASAAGSATGANVLTF

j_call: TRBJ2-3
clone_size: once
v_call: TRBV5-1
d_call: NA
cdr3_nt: TGCGCCAGCAGCCCCGAGCGGGCGGCAGATACGCAGTATTTT
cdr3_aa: CASSPERAADTQYF

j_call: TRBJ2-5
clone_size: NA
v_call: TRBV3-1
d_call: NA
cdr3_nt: TGTGCCAGCAGCAGCATTCGAACAGGGCTTCAAGAGACCCAGTACTTC
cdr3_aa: CASSSIRTGLQETQYF

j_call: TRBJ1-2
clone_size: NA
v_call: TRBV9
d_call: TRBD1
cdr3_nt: TGTGCCAGCAGCGTAGCTTGGGACAGGGGTAACGTTGATGGCTACACCTTC
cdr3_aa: CASSVAWDRGNVDGYTF

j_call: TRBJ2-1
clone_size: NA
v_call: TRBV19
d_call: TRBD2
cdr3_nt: TGTGCCAGTAGTTGGACTAGCGGGGGAGTCCGCTTGAGGTACAATGAGCAGTTCTTC
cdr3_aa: CASSWTSGGVRLRYNEQFF

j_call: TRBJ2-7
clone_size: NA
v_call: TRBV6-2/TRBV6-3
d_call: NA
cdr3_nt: TGTGCCAGCAGTGGGTGGTCCCACGAGCAGTACTTC
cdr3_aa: CASSGWSHEQYF

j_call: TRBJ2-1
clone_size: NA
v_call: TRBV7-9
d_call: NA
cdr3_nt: TGTGCCAGCCCGGGTGGCTCCTACAATGAGCAGTTCTTC
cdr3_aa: CASPGGSYNEQFF

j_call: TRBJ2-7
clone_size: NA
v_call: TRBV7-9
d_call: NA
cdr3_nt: TGTGCCAGCAGCTTAGCGATGGGCTACGAGCAGTACTTC
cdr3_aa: CASSLAMGYEQYF

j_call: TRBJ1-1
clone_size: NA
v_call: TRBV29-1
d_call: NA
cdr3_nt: TGCAGCGTCCTCCCCCCCCCAGGCATGAACACTGAAGCTTTCTTT
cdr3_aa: CSVLPPPGMNTEAFF

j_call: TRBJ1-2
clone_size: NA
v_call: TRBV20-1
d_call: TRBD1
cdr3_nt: TGCAGTGCTAGCCTCCGGGACAGGGGTGGCTACACCTTC
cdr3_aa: CSASLRDRGGYTF

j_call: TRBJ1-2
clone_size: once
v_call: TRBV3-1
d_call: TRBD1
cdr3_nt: TGTGCCAGCTCAGACAGGGTGACGTATGGCTACACCTTC
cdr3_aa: CASSDRVTYGYTF